Presented here are 24 T cell receptor beta chains from one specimen sequenced in a study of blood T cell repertoires in COVID-19. TCRdb's table, derived via immunoSEQ multiplex PCR, lists solely in-frame clones and lacks some. Counted here are 350,000 to 400,000 clones, about 88% occurring once; the ten biggest clones make up more than 0.95%. Material: PBMCs or T cells enriched from blood (not recorded which). All receptors derive from a woman aged 18-29 years who had recovered from COVID-19.

Notes on this clone: One end of the junction varies from germline; a read error may be responsible. The CDR3 sequence: CASCRQDLSGANVLTF. The CDR3 bases are TGTGCCAGTTGTCGACAGGACCTCTCTGGTGCCAACGTCCTGACTTTC. The J gene is TRBJ2-6, the V gene TRBV19; possibly TRBD1 for D (6 bases). This CDR3 comprises 16 residues. In germline, CDR1 is LNHDA, CDR2 SQIVND (reference sequence).

The rearrangement uses TRBV7-2 and TRBJ2-3; perhaps TRBD1 as D (5 bases). V was clipped by 5 bases and J by 6 bases, with 15 bases between them. CDR3 size: 14 residues. In germline, CDR1 is SGHTA, CDR2 FQGNSA. CDR3 amino acids: CASSPGQASDTQYF. The DNA of the CDR3 is TGTGCCAGCAGCCCCGGACAAGCCTCGGATACGCAGTATTTT.

The rearrangement uses TRBV4-1 and TRBJ2-1, with 13 nucleotides matching TRBD2. Per the germline V gene, CDR1 is MGHRA and CDR2 is YSYEKL. The CDR3 loop spans 19 amino acids. V shed 2 bases, J shed 1 base, and the junction held 8 bases outside the gene matches. The CDR3 sequence: CASSQSWTSGGHSYNEQFF. CDR3 DNA: TGCGCCAGCAGCCAATCATGGACTAGCGGGGGACATTCCTACAATGAGCAGTTCTTC.

In nucleotides, the CDR3 is TGTGCCAGCAGTGAGGGCATGAACACTGAAGCTTTCTTT. Translating it yields CASSEGMNTEAFF. The V call is TRBV6-1, the J call TRBJ1-1; D call uncertain. The CDR3 totals 13 residues. V dropped 3 bases and J dropped 0 bases, with 5 bases sitting between them. Germline lookup yields CDR1 MNHNS and CDR2 SASEGT.

The chain has TRBV4-1 and TRBJ1-3; TRBD1 matches at 11 bases. The V and J ends lost 5 bases and 10 bases, in that order; junction bases with no gene match: 7. This CDR3 region has 14 residues. Germline values: CDR1 MGHRA, CDR2 YSYEKL. CDR3: CASSEDRGPGTIYF. The CDR3 DNA reads TGCGCCAGCAGCGAGGACAGGGGGCCTGGGACCATATATTTT.

CDR3 sequence reads: CASRIGGFGEKLFF. CDR3 DNA: TGTGCCAGCAGGATCGGGGGGTTTGGGGAAAAACTGTTTTTT. V is TRBV6-5 and J is TRBJ1-4; D is possibly TRBD1 (5 bases). V lost 6 bases, J lost 8 bases, and 16 bases lay in between. This CDR3 contains 14 residues. The germline gives CDR1 MNHEY, CDR2 SVGAGI.

This rearrangement joins TRBV6-6 to TRBJ1-5, with TRBD1 matching 7 bases. Germline CDR1 and CDR2: MNHNY and SVGAGI (reference sequence). V lost 5 bases to trimming and J lost 0 bases; unmatched junction nucleotides: 13. This CDR3 comprises 18 residues. The CDR3 reads CASSPPSGQTNSNQPQHF. As DNA, the CDR3 is TGTGCCAGCAGTCCCCCCTCGGGACAGACTAATAGCAATCAGCCCCAGCATTTT.

This sequence joins TRBV5-4 and TRBJ1-1, with D perhaps matching TRBD1 (5 bases). Looked up from germline, CDR1 is SGHNT and CDR2 is YYREEE (reference sequence). Trimming pared 3 bases from V and 10 bases from J, leaving 10 bases between. The CDR3 is made up of 11 amino acids. The CDR3 DNA reads as TGTGCCAGCAGCTGGAGGGACGTAGCTTTCTTT. Its protein is CASSWRDVAFF.

The rearrangement joins TRBV7-8 to TRBJ1-5, with TRBD1 as a possible D gene (5 bases). Germline CDR1 reads SGHVS; CDR2 reads FQNEAQ. The V end lost 5 bases, the J end lost 4 bases, and 9 bases lay between the germline ends. The CDR3 is made up of 13 amino acids. The CDR3 sequence is CASSPDINQPQHF. The CDR3 DNA is TGTGCCAGCAGCCCGGACATTAATCAGCCCCAGCATTTT.

The chain carries TRBV27 and TRBJ2-3; a possible D gene is TRBD2 (6 bases). This CDR3 has 16 residues. The germline V gene encodes CDR1 MNHEY and CDR2 SMNVEV (reference sequence). Between the trimmed V and J ends, which lost 6 bases and 0 bases, there was a span of 16 bases. The CDR3 protein is CASSRGAGRSTDTQYF. CDR3 coding DNA: TGTGCCAGCAGCCGAGGGGCGGGGAGGAGCACAGATACGCAGTATTTT.

This clone was seen only a few times. The CDR3 protein is CASRTGLGVNTEAFF. The CDR3 DNA reads as TGTGCCAGTAGGACTGGACTTGGGGTTAACACTGAAGCTTTCTTT. The J gene is TRBJ1-1, the V gene TRBV19; no definite D call. V shed 6 bases and J shed 2 bases, with 16 bases lying between them. The CDR3 length is 15 residues. The germline V gene encodes CDR1 LNHDA and CDR2 SQIVND (reference sequence).

V is TRBV4-1 and J is TRBJ2-7; D not certain. Germline-derived CDR1 and CDR2 are MGHRA and YSYEKL. The CDR3 loop spans 13 amino acids. Trimming removed 1 base from V and 3 bases from J, with 7 bases in between. The CDR3 DNA reads TGCGCCAGCAGCCAAGCGGTTAACTACGAGCAGTACTTC. It encodes CASSQAVNYEQYF.

Worth noting for this clone: The same CDR3 is also encoded by other DNA sequences in this sample. The chain is built from TRBV18 and TRBJ1-2; D remains ambiguous. V was trimmed by 0 bases and J by 0 bases, leaving 5 bases between them. CDR1 and CDR2 from the germline V gene are KGHSH and LQKENI. This CDR3 comprises 14 residues. The CDR3 DNA is TGTGCCAGCTCACCACCGGCGGCTAACTATGGCTACACCTTC. Translating it yields CASSPPAANYGYTF.

DNA for the CDR3: TGTGCCAGCAGTTACTCGACAGTCCAGGAGCAGTTCTTC. Amino acid sequence: CASSYSTVQEQFF. The chain uses TRBV6-5 and TRBJ2-1, with D possibly matching TRBD1 (5 bases). The length of the CDR3 is 13 residues. CDR1 is MNHEY, CDR2 SVGAGI, per germline. V was clipped by 0 bases and J by 10 bases, with 10 bases between them.

V usage is TRBV4-2 and J usage is TRBJ1-1; possible D gene TRBD1, 5 bases. Germline-derived CDR1 and CDR2 are LGHNA and YNFKEQ. The CDR3 is 16 residues long. V was cut by 3 bases and J by 0 bases, with 14 bases left in between. The CDR3 DNA reads TGTGCCAGCAGCCAGGTCGGGACGGGGGTGAACACTGAAGCTTTCTTT. Translation: CASSQVGTGVNTEAFF.

This clone was found once. This chain links TRBV5-6 with TRBJ2-1, with TRBD2 identical over 10 bases. Losses at the gene ends were 7 bases for V and 12 bases for J; bases not matched to a gene: 13. The CDR3 runs 14 residues. Germline-derived CDR1 and CDR2 are SGHDT and YYEEEE. The DNA of the CDR3 is TGTGCCAGCTCAAATAGCGGGGGGCCCACGGGGCAGTTCTTC. Translated: CASSNSGGPTGQFF.

The table lists this clone with a count of one. The CDR3 DNA reads as TGTGCCAGCAGTGAGAGAGGACAGCTACCTTACGAGCAGTACTTC. This translates into CASSERGQLPYEQYF. V and J are TRBV2 and TRBJ2-7; TRBD1 might be the D (6 bases). Trimming removed 3 bases at V and 4 bases at J, with 16 bases between. The CDR3 is made up of 15 amino acids. Germline CDR1 reads SNHLY; CDR2 reads FYNNEI.

The genes are TRBV19 and TRBJ2-3; weak D call: TRBD2 (5 bases). CDR3 length equals 16 residues. Per germline, CDR1 LNHDA and CDR2 SQIVND (reference sequence). Trimming removed 8 bases from V and 2 bases from J, with 20 bases in between. The CDR3 loop is CASSTKVAEITDTQYF. CDR3 DNA sequence: TGTGCCAGTTCGACTAAAGTAGCAGAGATCACAGATACGCAGTATTTT.

The CDR3 sequence is CASSPPTFGTTIYF. CDR3 sequence (DNA): TGTGCCAGCAGCCCCCCTACCTTTGGTACGACCATATATTTT. J is TRBJ1-3 and V is TRBV9; no firm D call. V was clipped by 4 bases and J by 10 bases, with 18 bases between them. CDR1 is SGDLS and CDR2 is YYNGEE in the germline V gene. This CDR3 is built from 14 residues.

The V and J genes are TRBV9 and TRBJ1-6; 7 bases match TRBD1. Germline V CDR1 and CDR2: SGDLS, YYNGEE. The CDR3 consists of 16 residues. J gave up 3 bases and V 3 bases, and 6 bases lay outside the gene matches. The CDR3 is CASSAYRGDYNSPLHF. CDR3 nucleotides: TGTGCCAGCAGCGCATACAGGGGAGACTATAATTCACCCCTCCACTTT.

This rearrangement joins TRBV7-5 to TRBJ2-7; the table gives TRBD1 as D, unverified against the DNA. TRBV7-5 is an annotated pseudogene. The CDR3 has 14 residues. This chain's CDR3 is CARATGTGSDEQYF. The CDR3 DNA sequence: TGTGCCAGAGCGACCGGGACAGGGAGCGACGAGCAGTACTTC.

This rearrangement joins TRBV30 to TRBJ1-2; D call uncertain. Looked up from germline, CDR1 is GTSNPN and CDR2 is SVGIG (reference sequence). The germline V and J ends were trimmed by 0 bases and 6 bases, with 11 bases remaining between them. The CDR3 is 13 amino acids. CDR3 bases: TGTGCCTGGAGTGTTGAAGGGAGTCATGGCTACACCTTC. Protein sequence: CAWSVEGSHGYTF.

The J gene is TRBJ2-3, the V gene TRBV5-6; D not resolved. CDR1 and CDR2 from the germline V gene are SGHDT and YYEEEE. The V end was cut by 3 bases, the J end by 2 bases, with 16 bases between. There are 16 residues in the CDR3. The CDR3 nucleotides read TGTGCCAGCAGCTCCGTGCGGAGCAGCCTCACAGATACGCAGTATTTT. It codes for CASSSVRSSLTDTQYF.

About this clone itself: One end of the junction fails to match germline, which may point to a read error. This sequence joins TRBV7-7 and TRBJ2-2; D possibly corresponds to TRBD1 (5 bases). This CDR3 has 16 residues. In germline, CDR1 is SSHAT, CDR2 FNYEAQ (reference sequence). CDR3 region: CASSLAVTVNTGELFF. The CDR3 DNA sequence: TGTGCTAGCAGCTTAGCTGTGACAGTGAACACCGGGGAGCTGTTTTTT.